This T cell receptor (beta chain) was captured by sequencing in a study of blood T cell repertoires in COVID-19. Study-wide context: The recovered donors of Cohort 3 showed two negative PCRs, clearance, or symptom resolution. Nucleic acid was either cDNA or gDNA, and it came from T cells, B-cell-depleted T cells, or PBMCs.

This CDR3 contains 17 residues. Germline lookup yields CDR1 SGHVS and CDR2 FQNEAQ. V shed 8 bases and J 0 bases; nucleotides not matched to a gene: 15. Sequencing used immunoSEQ multiplex PCR; TCRdb keeps in-frame clones, though not all of them. In the table there are 250,000 to 350,000 clones, approximately 90% of which are singletons. This clonotype was obtained from a woman aged 55-70 years in a cohort exposed to, infected with or recovered from COVID-19 (not recorded which). The sequenced sample consisted of PBMCs or T cells enriched from blood (not recorded which). The chain combines TRBV7-8 with TRBJ2-7, with TRBD1 identical over 8 bases. The CDR3 loop is CASGSGQARLSSYEQYF. CDR3 bases: TGTGCCAGCGGGTCGGGACAGGCTAGATTGAGCTCCTACGAGCAGTACTTC.